These 5 T cell receptor beta chains came from one sample sequenced in a study of tumor-infiltrating lymphocytes in primary liver carcinoma (dated by TCRdb to 2017 to 2019). Without any cell sorting, total RNA and DNA were co-extracted from about 20-30 mg of bulk tissue using the AllPrep DNA/RNA mini kit. Sequencer: Illumina HiSeq 2500. Starting from around 520 ng total RNA, TCRbeta-specific cDNA was produced by reverse transcription with a constant-region primer and ProtoScript II reverse transcriptase. Three nested multiplex PCR rounds, following a slightly modified ARM-PCR procedure, were used to build the TCRbeta libraries. Multiplex TRBV1-TRBV30 forward primers and a Cbeta reverse primer were used in the first two PCR rounds, each of which was run for approximately 9 cycles. TCRdb ran its own pipeline on the public reads, namely fastp trimming at Q25 and MiXCR clone calling, and kept in-frame beta chains. Rows merge per CDR3 protein into single entries with the most common DNA and genes. The sample includes some 21,000 distinct CDR3 sequences, with 60% to 80% observed a single time. Jointly, the top ten make up 40% of the sample.

The specimen sequenced was liver tumor tissue from sampling region 1. In the paper's terms, the cell subset or site label means: tumor region T1, superior pole. The receptors were gathered from a woman in her 30s with primary liver carcinoma and hepatitis B virus infection.

Many counts were recorded for this clonotype. J is TRBJ2-1 and V is TRBV6-5, with TRBD2 matching 9 bases. Trimming cost V 4 bases and J 1 base; bases outside gene matches: 2. The V gene's germline CDR1 is MNHEY and CDR2 SVGAGI. The CDR3 contains 15 residues. In DNA form, the CDR3 reads TGTGCCAGCAGTTGGACTAGCGCGTCCTACAATGAGCAGTTCTTC. Its protein is CASSWTSASYNEQFF.

The CDR3 sequence: CANSDSFYEQYF. CDR3 DNA sequence: TGTGCTAACAGCGACTCCTTCTACGAACAATACTTC. The rearrangement joins TRBV28 to TRBJ2-7, with D hard to call. The CDR3 spans 12 residues. The germline gives CDR1 MDHEN, CDR2 SYDVKM.

In the case of this clonotype: Here the CDR3 omits its conserved ending phenylalanine or tryptophan, so a read error is the likely source. The CDR3 reads CASSQDAGNYYNEQFY. For the CDR3, the DNA is TGCGCCAGCAGCCAAGATGCGGGAAACTACTACAATGAGCAGTTCTAC. The chain couples TRBV4-3 to TRBJ2-1; TRBD2 is a possible D gene (6 bases). The CDR3 is 16 amino acids. Trimming left V 0 bases short and J 3 bases short, with 12 bases between. The V gene's germline CDR1 is LGHNA and CDR2 YSLEER.

V gene TRBV6-5 combines with J gene TRBJ1-1; a weak D match, TRBD1 (5 bases). The germline CDR1 and CDR2 sequences are MNHEY and SVGAGI. With 6 bases removed from V and 8 bases from J, the gap between germline ends came to 34 bases. The CDR3 runs to 19 residues. CDR3 DNA: TGTGCCAGCAGCCTATTCCCCGGCAGGGCCCAAGGAAAGGGCACCGAAGCTTTCTTT. Translation gives CASSLFPGRAQGKGTEAFF.

For this clonotype: At one end the junction does not follow the germline gene, possibly because of a read error. In nucleotides, the CDR3 is TGTGCCAGCAGCTTAGGCCTACTAGTGGGAGGCCACAATGAGCGGTTCTTC. It is translated as CASSLGLLVGGHNERFF. The chain recombines TRBV11-3 with TRBJ2-1, with TRBD2 as a possible D gene (6 bases). The V gene's germline CDR1 is SGHNT and CDR2 YENEEA. The CDR3 totals 17 residues.